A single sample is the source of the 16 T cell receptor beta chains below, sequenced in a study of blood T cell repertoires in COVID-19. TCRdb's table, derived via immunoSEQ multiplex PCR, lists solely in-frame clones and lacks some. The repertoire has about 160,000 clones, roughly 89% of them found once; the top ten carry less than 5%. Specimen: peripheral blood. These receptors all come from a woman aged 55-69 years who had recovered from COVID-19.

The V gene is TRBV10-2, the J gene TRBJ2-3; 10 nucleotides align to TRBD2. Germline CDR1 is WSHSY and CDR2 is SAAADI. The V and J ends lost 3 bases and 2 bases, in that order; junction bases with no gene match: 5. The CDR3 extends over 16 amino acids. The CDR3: CASSDQAGGVTDTQYF. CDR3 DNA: TGCGCCAGCAGTGACCAAGCGGGGGGGGTCACAGATACGCAGTATTTT.

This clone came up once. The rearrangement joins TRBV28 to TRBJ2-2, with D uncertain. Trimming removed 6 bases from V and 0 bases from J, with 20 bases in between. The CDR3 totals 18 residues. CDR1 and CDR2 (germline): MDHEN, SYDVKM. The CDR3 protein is CASRNRVLGRPNTGELFF. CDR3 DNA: TGTGCCAGCAGGAACCGGGTTTTAGGCAGACCGAACACCGGGGAGCTGTTTTTT.

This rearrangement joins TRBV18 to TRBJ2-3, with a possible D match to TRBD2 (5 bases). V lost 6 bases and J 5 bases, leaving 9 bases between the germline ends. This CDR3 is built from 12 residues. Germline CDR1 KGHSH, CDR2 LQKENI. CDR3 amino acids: CASSSREDTQYF. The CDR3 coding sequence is TGTGCCAGCTCGTCCCGGGAAGATACGCAGTATTTT.

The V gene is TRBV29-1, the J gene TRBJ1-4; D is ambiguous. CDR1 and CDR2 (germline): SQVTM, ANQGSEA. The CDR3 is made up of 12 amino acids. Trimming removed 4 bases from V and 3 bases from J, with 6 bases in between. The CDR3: CSVAHANEKLFF. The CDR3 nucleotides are TGCAGCGTTGCCCATGCTAATGAAAAACTGTTTTTT.

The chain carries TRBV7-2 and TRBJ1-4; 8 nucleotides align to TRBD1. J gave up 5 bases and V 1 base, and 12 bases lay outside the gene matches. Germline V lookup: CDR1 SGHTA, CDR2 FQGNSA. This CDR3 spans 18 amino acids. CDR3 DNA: TGTGCCAGCAGCTTAGGTCGGGACAGGAGGTACGGGAATGAAAAACTGTTTTTT. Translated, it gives CASSLGRDRRYGNEKLFF.

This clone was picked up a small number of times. CDR3 sequence reads: CASAGYYGYTF. DNA of the CDR3: TGTGCCAGTGCGGGCTACTATGGCTACACCTTC. The chain links TRBV19 to TRBJ1-2; D is unclear. Germline lookup yields CDR1 LNHDA and CDR2 SQIVND (reference sequence). The germline V and J ends were trimmed by 8 bases and 3 bases, with 7 bases remaining between them. The length of the CDR3 is 11 residues.

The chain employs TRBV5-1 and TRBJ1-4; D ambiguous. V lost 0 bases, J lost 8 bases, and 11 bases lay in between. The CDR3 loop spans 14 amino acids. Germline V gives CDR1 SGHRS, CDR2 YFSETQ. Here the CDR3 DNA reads TGCGCCAGCAGCTTGGGGGCAGGAGGAGAAAAACTGTTTTTT. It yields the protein CASSLGAGGEKLFF. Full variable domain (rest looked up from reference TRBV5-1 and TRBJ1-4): KAGVTQTPRYLIKTRGQQVTLSCSPISGHRSVSWYQQTPGQGLQFLFEYFSETQRNKGNFPGRFSGRQFSNSRSEMNVSTLELGDSALYLCASSLGAGGEKLFFGSGTQLSVL.

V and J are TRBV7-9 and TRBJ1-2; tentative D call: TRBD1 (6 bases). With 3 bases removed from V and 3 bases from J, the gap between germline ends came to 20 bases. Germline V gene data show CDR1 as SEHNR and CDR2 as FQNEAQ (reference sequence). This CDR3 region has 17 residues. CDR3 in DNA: TGTGCCAGCAGCTTCGAGTCCTACAGGGAGGGGTACTATGGCTACACCTTC. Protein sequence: CASSFESYREGYYGYTF.

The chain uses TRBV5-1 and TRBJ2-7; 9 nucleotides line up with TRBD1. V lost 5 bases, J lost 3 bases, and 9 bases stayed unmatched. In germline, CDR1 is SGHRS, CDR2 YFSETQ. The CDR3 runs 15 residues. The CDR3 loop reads CASSSGTGNNYEQYF. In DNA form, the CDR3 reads TGCGCCAGCAGTTCCGGGACAGGGAATAACTACGAGCAGTACTTC. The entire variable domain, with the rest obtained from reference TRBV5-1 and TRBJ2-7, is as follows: KAGVTQTPRYLIKTRGQQVTLSCSPISGHRSVSWYQQTPGQGLQFLFEYFSETQRNKGNFPGRFSGRQFSNSRSEMNVSTLELGDSALYLCASSSGTGNNYEQYFGPGTRLTVT.

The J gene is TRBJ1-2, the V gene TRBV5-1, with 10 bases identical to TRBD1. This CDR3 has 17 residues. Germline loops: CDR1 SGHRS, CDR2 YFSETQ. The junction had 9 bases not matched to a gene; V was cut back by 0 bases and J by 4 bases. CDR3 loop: CASSLEGQGYAPYGYTF. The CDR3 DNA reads TGCGCCAGCAGCTTGGAGGGACAGGGGTATGCCCCCTATGGCTACACCTTC. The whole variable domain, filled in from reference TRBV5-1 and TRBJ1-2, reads KAGVTQTPRYLIKTRGQQVTLSCSPISGHRSVSWYQQTPGQGLQFLFEYFSETQRNKGNFPGRFSGRQFSNSRSEMNVSTLELGDSALYLCASSLEGQGYAPYGYTFGSGTRLTVV.

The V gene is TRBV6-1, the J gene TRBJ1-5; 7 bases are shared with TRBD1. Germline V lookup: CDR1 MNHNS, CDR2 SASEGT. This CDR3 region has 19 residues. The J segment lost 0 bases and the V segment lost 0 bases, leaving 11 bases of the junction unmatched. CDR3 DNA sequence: TGTGCCAGCAGTGAAGCGGCGCCACACAGGGGATATAGCAATCAGCCCCAGCATTTT. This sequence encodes CASSEAAPHRGYSNQPQHF.

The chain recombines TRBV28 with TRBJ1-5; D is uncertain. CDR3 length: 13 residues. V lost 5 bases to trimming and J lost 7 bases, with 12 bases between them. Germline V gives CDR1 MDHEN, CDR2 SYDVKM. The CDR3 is CASSKDLRQPQHF. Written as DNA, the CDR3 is TGTGCCAGCAGTAAAGATCTACGGCAGCCCCAGCATTTT.

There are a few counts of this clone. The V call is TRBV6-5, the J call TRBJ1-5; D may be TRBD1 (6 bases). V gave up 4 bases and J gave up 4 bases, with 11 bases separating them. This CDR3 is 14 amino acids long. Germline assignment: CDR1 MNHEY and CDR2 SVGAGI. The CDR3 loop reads CASSSRGGNQPQHF. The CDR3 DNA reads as TGTGCCAGCAGTTCCCGAGGGGGAAATCAGCCCCAGCATTTT.

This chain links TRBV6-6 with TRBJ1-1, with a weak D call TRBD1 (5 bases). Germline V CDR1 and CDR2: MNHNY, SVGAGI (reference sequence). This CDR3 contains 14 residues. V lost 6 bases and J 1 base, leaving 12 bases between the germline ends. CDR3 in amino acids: CASSEYGGNTEAFF. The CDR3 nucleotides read TGTGCCAGCAGCGAATACGGGGGGAACACTGAAGCTTTCTTT.

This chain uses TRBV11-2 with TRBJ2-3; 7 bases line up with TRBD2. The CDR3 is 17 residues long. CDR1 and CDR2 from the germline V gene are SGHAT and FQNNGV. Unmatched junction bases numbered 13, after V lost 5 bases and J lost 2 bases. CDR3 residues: CASSLTRASGYTDTQYF. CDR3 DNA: TGTGCCAGCAGCCTCACCCGGGCTAGCGGATACACAGATACGCAGTATTTT.

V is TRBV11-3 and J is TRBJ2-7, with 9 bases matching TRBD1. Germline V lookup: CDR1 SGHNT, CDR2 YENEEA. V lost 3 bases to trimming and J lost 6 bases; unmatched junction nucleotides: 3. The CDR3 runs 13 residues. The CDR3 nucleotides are TGTGCCAGCAGCTTCGGGACAGGGCCCGAGCAGTACTTC. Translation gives CASSFGTGPEQYF. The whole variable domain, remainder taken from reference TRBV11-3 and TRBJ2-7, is EAGVVQSPRYKIIEKKQPVAFWCNPISGHNTLYWYLQNLGQGPELLIRYENEEAVDDSQLPKDRFSAERLKGVDSTLKIQPAELGDSAVYLCASSFGTGPEQYFGPGTRLTVT.